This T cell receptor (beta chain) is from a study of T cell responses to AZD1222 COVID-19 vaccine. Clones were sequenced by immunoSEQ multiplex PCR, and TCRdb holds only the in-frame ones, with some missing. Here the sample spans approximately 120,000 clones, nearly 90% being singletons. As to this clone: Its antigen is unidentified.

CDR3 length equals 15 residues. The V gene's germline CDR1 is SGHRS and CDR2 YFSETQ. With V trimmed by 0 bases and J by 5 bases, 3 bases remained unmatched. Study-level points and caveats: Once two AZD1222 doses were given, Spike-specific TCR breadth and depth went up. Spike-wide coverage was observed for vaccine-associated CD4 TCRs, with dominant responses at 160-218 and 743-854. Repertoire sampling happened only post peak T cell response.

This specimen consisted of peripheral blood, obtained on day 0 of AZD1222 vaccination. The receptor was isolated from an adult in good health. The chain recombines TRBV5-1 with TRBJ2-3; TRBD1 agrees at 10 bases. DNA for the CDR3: TGCGCCAGCAGCTTGGAGGGACAGGGGAGAGATACGCAGTATTTT. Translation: CASSLEGQGRDTQYF.